The sequence of this TCR beta chain was determined in a study of blood T cell repertoires in COVID-19. About the study: From the United States, Italy and Spain came samples of acute and convalescent COVID-19. Sources were T cells, B-cell-depleted T cells, or PBMCs; the material itself was cDNA or gDNA.

Germline V CDR1 and CDR2: SGHTA, FQGNSA. CDR3 length equals 16 residues. V lost 4 bases to trimming and J lost 7 bases; unmatched junction nucleotides: 12. Per the study methods: Amplification with reference gene primers provided the estimates of nucleated cell counts. Sequenced by immunoSEQ multiplex PCR; TCRdb stores in-frame clones only, minus some. V and J calls and clone size are those listed in that table; D and trimming were worked out from the DNA. This table has fewer than 110,000 clones, 75% to 95% appearing once. V usage is TRBV7-2 and J usage is TRBJ1-4; 7 bases are a match to TRBD1. This TCR came from a woman in her twenties or thirties with acute or convalescent COVID-19. Input material: peripheral blood. CDR3 amino acids: CASSYRGRRWGEKLFF. The CDR3 bases are TGTGCCAGCAGCTATAGGGGGCGGCGGTGGGGTGAAAAACTGTTTTTT.